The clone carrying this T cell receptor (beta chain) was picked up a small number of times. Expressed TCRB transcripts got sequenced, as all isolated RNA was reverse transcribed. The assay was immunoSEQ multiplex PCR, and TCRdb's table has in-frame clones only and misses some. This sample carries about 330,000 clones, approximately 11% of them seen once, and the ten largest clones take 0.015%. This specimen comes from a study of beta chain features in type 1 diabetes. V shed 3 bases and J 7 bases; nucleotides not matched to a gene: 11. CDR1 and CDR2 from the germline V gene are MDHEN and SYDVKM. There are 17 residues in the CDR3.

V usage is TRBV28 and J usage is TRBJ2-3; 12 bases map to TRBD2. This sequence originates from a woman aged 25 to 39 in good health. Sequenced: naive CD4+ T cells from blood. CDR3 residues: CASSFLAGGPREYTQYF. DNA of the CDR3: TGTGCCAGCAGTTTCCTAGCGGGAGGGCCCCGCGAGTATACGCAGTATTTT.